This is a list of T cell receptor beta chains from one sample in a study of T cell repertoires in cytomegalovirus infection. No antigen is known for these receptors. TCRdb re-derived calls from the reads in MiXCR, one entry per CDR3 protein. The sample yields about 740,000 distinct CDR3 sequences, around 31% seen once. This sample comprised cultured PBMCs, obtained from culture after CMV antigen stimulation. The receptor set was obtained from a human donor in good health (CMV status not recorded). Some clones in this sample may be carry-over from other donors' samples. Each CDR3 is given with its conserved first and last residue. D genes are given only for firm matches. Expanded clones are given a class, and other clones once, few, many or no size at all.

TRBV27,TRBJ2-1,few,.,TGTGCCAGCAGCCCCAGGCCGGACGAGAACAATGAGCAGTTCTTC,CASSPRPDENNEQFF
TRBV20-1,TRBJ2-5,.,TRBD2,TGCAGTGCTAGCCCCAGGGGACTAGCGATTCAAGAGACCCAGTACTTC,CSASPRGLAIQETQYF
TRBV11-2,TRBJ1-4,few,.,TGTGCCAGCAGCTTAGTCCGGTCTAATGAAAAACTGTTTTTT,CASSLVRSNEKLFF
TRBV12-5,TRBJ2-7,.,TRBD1,TGTGCTAGCGAACCGTCGACAGGGGTCGTCGAGCAGTACTTC,CASEPSTGVVEQYF
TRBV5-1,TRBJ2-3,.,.,TGCGCCAGCAACAGGGCCTCTGGAGATACGCAGTATTTT,CASNRASGDTQYF
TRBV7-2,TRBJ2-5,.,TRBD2,TGTGCCAGCAGCCTGACTAGCGGGGTTCAAGAGACCCAGTACTTC,CASSLTSGVQETQYF
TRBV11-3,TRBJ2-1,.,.,TGTGCCAGCAGCGAACAGGGAATGGGCAATGAGCAGTTCTTC,CASSEQGMGNEQFF
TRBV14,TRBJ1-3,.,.,TGTGCCAGCAGCCACGAAATAGGTTGGGATGAAGGAAACACCATATATTTT,CASSHEIGWDEGNTIYF
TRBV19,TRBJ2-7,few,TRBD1,TGTGCCAGTACCAAAGCCGGGACAGGGGGCGAGCAGTACTTC,CASTKAGTGGEQYF
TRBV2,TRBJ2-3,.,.,TGTGCCACCCGCGGGGTAGGGGGCCGGGGAGATACGCAGTATTTT,CATRGVGGRGDTQYF
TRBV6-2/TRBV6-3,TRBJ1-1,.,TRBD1,TGTGCCAGTTGCAGGGGGCCTATGGGCACTGAAGCTTTCTTT,CASCRGPMGTEAFF
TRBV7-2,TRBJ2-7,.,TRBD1,TGTGCCAGCAGCTTCGGGACAGGCCACACCGGGCAGTACTTC,CASSFGTGHTGQYF
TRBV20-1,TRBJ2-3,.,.,TGCAGTGCTAGTTACAGGGATACGCAGTATTTT,CSASYRDTQYF
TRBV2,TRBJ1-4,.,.,TGTGCCGGAAGGGAGTCAGGGCGAAGAAGTGAAAAACTGTTTTTT,CAGRESGRRSEKLFF
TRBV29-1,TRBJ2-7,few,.,TGCAGCGCTGGGGGGGGCACGCGGGGCAAGCAGTACTTC,CSAGGGTRGKQYF
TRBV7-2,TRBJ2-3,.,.,TGTGCCAGCAGCCCGAGACTGAGCTCGGGCCCTAGCACAGATACGCAGTATTTT,CASSPRLSSGPSTDTQYF
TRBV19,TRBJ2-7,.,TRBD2,TGTGCCAGTAGTATCGGGGCCGTAGCGGGAACCTACGAGCAGTACTTC,CASSIGAVAGTYEQYF
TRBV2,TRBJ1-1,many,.,TGTGCCACCGCTTTGGGCGCAGGTACTGAAGCTTTCTTT,CATALGAGTEAFF
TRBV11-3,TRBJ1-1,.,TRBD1,TGTGCCAGCAGCATTAGACAGGGAGAAGCTTTCTTT,CASSIRQGEAFF
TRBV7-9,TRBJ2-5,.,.,TGTGCCAGCAGCTTGGGACCCCCCTCGTACTTC,CASSLGPPSYF
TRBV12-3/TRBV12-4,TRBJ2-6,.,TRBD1,TGTGCCAGCAGTGCCCGACAGGGCCTCGGCGTCCTGACTTTC,CASSARQGLGVLTF
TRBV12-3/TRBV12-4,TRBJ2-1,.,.,TGTGCCAGCAGTTTAGCGCTTGTGGAGAATGAGCAGTTCTTC,CASSLALVENEQFF
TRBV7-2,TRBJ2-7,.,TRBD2,TGTGCCAGCAGCTGGGCGGGGCGGGGGGCATATTACGAGCAGTACTTC,CASSWAGRGAYYEQYF
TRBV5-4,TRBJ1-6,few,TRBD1,TGTGCCAGCAGCGCTGGGACAGGGGGCGGTAATTCACCCCTCCACTTT,CASSAGTGGGNSPLHF
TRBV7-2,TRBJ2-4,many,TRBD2,TGTGCCAGCAGCTTAGAAGTAGCGGGGCGACTGCTAGCCAAAAACATTCAGTACTTC,CASSLEVAGRLLAKNIQYF
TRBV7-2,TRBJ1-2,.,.,TGTGCCAGCAGCCAGGAGGGATTGGGCTATGGCTACACCTTC,CASSQEGLGYGYTF
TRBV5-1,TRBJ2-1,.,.,TGCGCCAGCAGCTTGCAGGTATCGGGGTACAATGAGCAGTTCTTC,CASSLQVSGYNEQFF
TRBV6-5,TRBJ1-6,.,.,TGTGCCAGCAGATCTACAGGGCTCGGTTCACCCCTCCACTTT,CASRSTGLGSPLHF
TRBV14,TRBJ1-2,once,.,TGTGCCAGCAGCCACGGAGACTATGGCTACACCTTC,CASSHGDYGYTF
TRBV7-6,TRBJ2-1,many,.,TGTGCCAGCAGCTTACCTAGCGATACTGAGCAGTTCTTC,CASSLPSDTEQFF
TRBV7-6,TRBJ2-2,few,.,TGTGCCAGCAGCTTAGTCGGGGAACCCGGGGAGCTGTTTTTT,CASSLVGEPGELFF
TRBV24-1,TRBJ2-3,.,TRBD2,TGTGCCACCAGTGATTCGGCGGTCCCAGCGGGGGAAGCCACAGATACGCAGTATTTT,CATSDSAVPAGEATDTQYF
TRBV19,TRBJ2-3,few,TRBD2,TGTGCCAGTAGGGCCCTAGCGGGAAACACAGATACGCAGTATTTT,CASRALAGNTDTQYF
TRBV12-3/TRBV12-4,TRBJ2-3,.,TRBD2,TGTGCCAGCAGTTCCCGACTAGCGGGACTATACCCAACCTCGCCAGATACGCAGTATTTT,CASSSRLAGLYPTSPDTQYF
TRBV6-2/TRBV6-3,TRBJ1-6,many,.,TGTGCCAGCAGTTACGGCCGGACCCTCCACTTT,CASSYGRTLHF
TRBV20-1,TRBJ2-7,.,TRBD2,TGCAGTGCTAGAGTGGGTAGCGGGAACTACGAGCAGTACTTC,CSARVGSGNYEQYF
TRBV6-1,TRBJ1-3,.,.,TGTGCCAGCAGTGACCTGGTGAGACAGCTCTCTGGAAGCACCATATATTTT,CASSDLVRQLSGSTIYF
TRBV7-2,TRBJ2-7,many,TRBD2,TGTGCCAGCAGGTCAACTAGCGGGGCTTACGAGCAGTACTTC,CASRSTSGAYEQYF
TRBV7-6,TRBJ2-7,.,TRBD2,TGTGCCAGCAGCTCCTCCTCGGGGGGGGGCAACGAGCAGTACTTC,CASSSSSGGGNEQYF
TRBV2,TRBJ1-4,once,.,TGTGCCAGCATCGAGGGGCCTCAGGCACCTAATGAAAAACTGTTTTTT,CASIEGPQAPNEKLFF
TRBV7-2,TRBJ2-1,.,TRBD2,TGTGCCAGCAGCTTCCGACTAGCGGGCGAAACCAATGAGCAGTTCTTC,CASSFRLAGETNEQFF
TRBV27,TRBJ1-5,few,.,TGTGCCAGCACCAGGGACCTCAATCAGCCCCAGCATTTT,CASTRDLNQPQHF
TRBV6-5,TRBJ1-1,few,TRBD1,TGTGCCAGCAGTAAAACAGGGGCGGACACTGAAGCTTTCTTT,CASSKTGADTEAFF
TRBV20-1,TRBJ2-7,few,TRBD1,TGCAGTGCTAGAGAGACAGGGGGAACGTACGAGCAGTACTTC,CSARETGGTYEQYF
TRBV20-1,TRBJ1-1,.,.,TGCAGTGCTAGAACCAGGGGAGGGGGCACTGAAGCTTTCTTT,CSARTRGGGTEAFF
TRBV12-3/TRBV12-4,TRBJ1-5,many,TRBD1,TGTGCCAGCAGCCCGGGACCCAGGGGGTCTCGACAGCCCCAGCATTTT,CASSPGPRGSRQPQHF
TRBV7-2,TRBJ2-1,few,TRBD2,TGTGCCAGCAGCTCCCCCCCCGGGACTAGCGGTAGCAATGAGCAGTTCTTC,CASSSPPGTSGSNEQFF
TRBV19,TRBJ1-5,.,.,TGTGCCAGTAGTCCGACAGCTTTCTATAGCAATCAGCCCCAGCATTTT,CASSPTAFYSNQPQHF